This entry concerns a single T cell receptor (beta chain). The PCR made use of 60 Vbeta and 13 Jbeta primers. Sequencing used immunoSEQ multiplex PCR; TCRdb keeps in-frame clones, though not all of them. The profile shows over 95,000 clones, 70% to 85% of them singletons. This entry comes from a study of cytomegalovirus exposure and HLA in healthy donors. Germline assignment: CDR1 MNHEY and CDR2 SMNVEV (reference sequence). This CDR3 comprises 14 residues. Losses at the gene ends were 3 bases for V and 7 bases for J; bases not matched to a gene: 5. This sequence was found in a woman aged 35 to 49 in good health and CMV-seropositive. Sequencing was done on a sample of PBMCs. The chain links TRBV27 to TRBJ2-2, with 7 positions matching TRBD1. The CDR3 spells CASSFSAGGGELFF. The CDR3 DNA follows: TGTGCCAGCAGTTTTTCCGCAGGGGGCGGGGAGCTGTTTTTT.